This T cell receptor (beta chain) was identified during a study of blood T cell repertoires in COVID-19. Study in general: PBMCs, B-cell-depleted T cells, or T cells were the source of the cDNA or gDNA that made up the material.

Germline-derived CDR1 and CDR2 are SEHNR and FQNEAQ (reference sequence). This CDR3 has 18 residues. The trim removed 3 bases at V and 0 bases at J, leaving 9 bases unmatched. The protocol was immunoSEQ multiplex PCR, while the TCRdb copy is restricted to in-frame clones and leaves out a portion. The repertoire includes about 140,000 clones, roughly 86% of them detected once, and approximately 3% sits in the top ten. This receptor was taken from a woman in her forties or fifties with acute COVID-19. The V gene is TRBV7-9, the J gene TRBJ1-5, with 9 nucleotides matching TRBD1. The sample taken for sequencing was PBMCs or T cells enriched from blood (not recorded which). Here the CDR3 reads CASSLETGTGFSNQPQHF. In DNA, the CDR3 is TGTGCCAGCAGCTTGGAAACCGGGACAGGGTTTAGCAATCAGCCCCAGCATTTT.